The entry that follows covers one TCR beta chain sequence. This CDR3 region has 17 residues. After removal of 6 bases from V and 2 bases from J, the junction contained 15 bases not matched to a gene. Per germline, CDR1 MNHEY and CDR2 SMNVEV (reference sequence). This entry is derived from a study of blood T cell repertoires in COVID-19. Ages ranged from about 18 to 100 years, with residence in some 25 US areas. Membership in each cohort depended on participant-reported clinical history. As handled by the study authors: The authors estimated nucleated cell counts from reference gene primer amplification. TCRdb's copy holds only in-frame clones and misses some; the assay was immunoSEQ multiplex PCR. V, J and clone size derive from that table, while D and trimming were established from the DNA sequence. This sample has 250,000 or so clones, with 75% to 90% found just once.

The V and J genes are TRBV27 and TRBJ2-7; 8 bases are shared with TRBD1. Sequences were obtained from PBMCs or T cells enriched from blood (not recorded which). This TCR was sampled from a woman in her forties or fifties who had recovered from COVID-19. The DNA of the CDR3 is TGTGCCAGCAGAGGACAGGGTCGCAACGGGTCGACCTACGAGCAGTACTTC. Protein product: CASRGQGRNGSTYEQYF.